This T cell receptor beta chain was found in a study of T cell repertoires in cytomegalovirus infection. On the study more broadly: Public TCR beta signatures marked donors with CMV infection and the matching HLA. Overall study findings and caveats: Cumulated frequencies of public TCR beta families served to identify carriers of CMV plus the relevant HLA.

MiXCR, applied by TCRdb to the reads, yields one record per CDR3 protein. This sample yields some 300,000 distinct CDR3 sequences, of which roughly an eighth are seen a single time; around 8.8% belongs to the top ten. The germline CDR1 and CDR2 sequences are SGHKS and YYEKEE (reference sequence). Between the trimmed V and J ends, which lost 0 bases and 4 bases, there was a span of 8 bases. The CDR3 has 14 residues. Note on this clonotype: Its antigen is not known.

Sequenced input: PBMCs. The TCR originated in a human donor in good health (CMV status not recorded). Some clones in this sample may be carry-over from other donors' samples. The rearrangement joins TRBV5-5 to TRBJ1-5; D is unclear. CDR3 in DNA: TGTGCCAGCAGCTTGGACAGACTTAATCAGCCCCAGCATTTT. This translates into CASSLDRLNQPQHF.